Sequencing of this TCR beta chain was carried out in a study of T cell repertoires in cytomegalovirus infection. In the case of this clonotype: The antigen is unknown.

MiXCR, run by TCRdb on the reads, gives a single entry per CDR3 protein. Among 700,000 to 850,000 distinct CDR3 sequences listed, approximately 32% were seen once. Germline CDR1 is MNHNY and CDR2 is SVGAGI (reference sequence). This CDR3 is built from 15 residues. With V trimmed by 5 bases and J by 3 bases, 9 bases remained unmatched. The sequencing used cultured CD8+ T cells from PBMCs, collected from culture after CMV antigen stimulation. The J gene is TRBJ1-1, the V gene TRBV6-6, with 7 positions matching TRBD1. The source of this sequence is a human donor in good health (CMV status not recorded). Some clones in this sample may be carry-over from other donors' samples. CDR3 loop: CASSDTTGWDTEAFF. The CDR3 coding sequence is TGTGCCAGCAGTGACACGACAGGGTGGGACACTGAAGCTTTCTTT.